The clone carrying this TCR beta chain was observed a few times. Its antigen is currently unknown. The record originates from a study of vaccination effects on CD4 cells after COVID-19. Assay: immunoSEQ multiplex PCR; the TCRdb copy retains only in-frame clones and omits some. The profile shows 25,000 to 35,000 clones, 72% of them singletons. Antigen-specific CD4+ T cell clonotypes were called by their expansion after viral peptide-pool culture in ViraFEST. Isolation of CD4+ T cells took place after nine to ten days of culture. The individual was infected with SARS-CoV-2 between March and December 2020, as confirmed by PCR. Material: CD4+ T cells from PBMCs cultured with a peptide pool, obtained before COVID-19 vaccination. The clonotype comes from a human donor who had a prior SARS-CoV-2 infection.

CDR3 in amino acids: CASKGDLWGNTGELFF. CDR3 coding DNA: TGTGCCAGTAAGGGGGACCTATGGGGAAACACCGGGGAGCTGTTTTTT. This chain links TRBV19 with TRBJ2-2, with D maybe TRBD1 (6 bases). The V end was cut by 7 bases, the J end by 2 bases, with 17 bases between. The length of the CDR3 is 16 residues. CDR1 and CDR2 (germline): LNHDA, SQIVND (reference sequence).